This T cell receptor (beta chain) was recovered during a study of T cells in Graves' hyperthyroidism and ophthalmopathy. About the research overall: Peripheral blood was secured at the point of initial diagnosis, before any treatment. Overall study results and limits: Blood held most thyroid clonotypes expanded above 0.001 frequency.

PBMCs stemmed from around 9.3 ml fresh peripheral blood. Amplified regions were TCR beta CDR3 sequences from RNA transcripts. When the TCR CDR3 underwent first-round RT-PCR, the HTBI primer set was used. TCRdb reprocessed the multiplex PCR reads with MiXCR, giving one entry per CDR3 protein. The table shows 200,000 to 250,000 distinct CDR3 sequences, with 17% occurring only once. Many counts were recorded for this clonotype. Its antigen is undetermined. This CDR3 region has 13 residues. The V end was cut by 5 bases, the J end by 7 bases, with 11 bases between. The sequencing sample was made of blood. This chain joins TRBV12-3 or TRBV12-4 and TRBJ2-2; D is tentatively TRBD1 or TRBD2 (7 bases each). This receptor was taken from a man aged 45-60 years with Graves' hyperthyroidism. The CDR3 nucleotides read TGTGCCAGCAGTCCAGGGGGGGACGGGGAGCTGTTTTTT. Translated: CASSPGGDGELFF.